The rows below give T cell receptor beta chains drawn from one sample of a study of control samples from healthy donors and cancer patients. Some clones are missing from TCRdb's copy, which holds only in-frame ones; the method was immunoSEQ multiplex PCR. The sample has tens of thousands of clones, around 92% seen once. The sequenced sample was blood. The receptors were sampled from a man aged 50-59 years in good health. The CDR3 runs from the conserved cysteine through the conserved F or W. The order of the fields is D gene, V gene, clone size, J gene, CDR3 DNA, CDR3 protein. D genes are given only for firm matches. Rows may omit the clone size; those that give it use once, few, many or a size class.

>-|TRBV18|-|TRBJ1-1
TGTGCCAGCTCACCACGGGCGGTGAGTGCGGGCACTGAAGCTTTCTTT
CASSPRAVSAGTEAFF
>TRBD1|TRBV6-5|-|TRBJ1-2
TGTGCCAGCAGTTACTCGACAGGGGGATACGGCTACACCTTC
CASSYSTGGYGYTF
>TRBD2|TRBV6-2/TRBV6-3|-|TRBJ2-1
TGTGCCAGCAGTTACAGAGCGGGGTACTCCTACAATGAGCAGTTCTTC
CASSYRAGYSYNEQFF
>TRBD1|TRBV7-2|-|TRBJ1-3
TGTGCCAGCCGCCAGGGACAGGGAAACACCATATATTTT
CASRQGQGNTIYF
>-|TRBV6-5|-|TRBJ1-4
TGTGCCAGCAGCCGAAGACTGGCAACTAATGAAAAACTGTTTTTT
CASSRRLATNEKLFF
>-|TRBV11-2|-|TRBJ1-3
TGTGCCAGCAGCTTATACACCACCGGGAACACCATATATTTT
CASSLYTTGNTIYF
>-|TRBV7-9|once|TRBJ1-6
TGTGCCAGCAGCTCTGGTCCAAATTCACCCCTCCACTTT
CASSSGPNSPLHF
>-|TRBV12-5|-|TRBJ2-3
TGTGCTAGTGGTTTGGTGGTTAGGGGTGAGACGCCCGGGGATACGCAGTATTTT
CASGLVVRGETPGDTQYF
>-|TRBV27|-|TRBJ2-7
TGTGCCAGCTCCTCGGGGCCTACCCACGAGCAGTACTTC
CASSSGPTHEQYF
>-|TRBV14|-|TRBJ1-1
TGTGCCACCACCCAAGACGGGGGTCAACCTTTCTTT
CATTQDGGQPFF
>-|TRBV7-9|once|TRBJ2-1
TGTGCCAGCAGCTTAGAGTCCAATGAGCAGTTCTTC
CASSLESNEQFF
>-|TRBV21-1|-|TRBJ2-1
TGTGCCCCCACCGCCGCCTACAATGAGCAGTTCTTC
CAPTAAYNEQFF
>-|TRBV4-1|-|TRBJ1-1
TGCGCCAGCAGCCGACAGAAGGGAGACCCAAACACTGAAGCTTTCTTT
CASSRQKGDPNTEAFF
>TRBD1|TRBV5-1|-|TRBJ2-7
TGCGCCAGCAGCACAGGGACAGGGTCCTTCTACGAGCAGTACTTC
CASSTGTGSFYEQYF
>-|TRBV12-3/TRBV12-4|-|TRBJ2-7
TGTGCCAGCAGTTTATTACAGAGATACGAGCAGTACTTC
CASSLLQRYEQYF
>TRBD2|TRBV18|-|TRBJ2-1
TGTGCCAGCTCACCGGGGGGGGACCTTAACAATGAGCAGTTCTTC
CASSPGGDLNNEQFF
>-|TRBV11-3|-|TRBJ2-2
TGTGCCAGCAGCTGGGGGGGGCTTGGCACCGGGGAGCTGTTTTTT
CASSWGGLGTGELFF
>-|TRBV12-3/TRBV12-4|-|TRBJ1-1
TGTGCCAGCAGTTTATCCGGAGGCACTGAAGCTTTCTTT
CASSLSGGTEAFF
>TRBD1|TRBV19|-|TRBJ1-2
TGTGCCAGTAGGGGACAGGAGTCCTATGGCTACACCTTC
CASRGQESYGYTF
>-|TRBV11-1|-|TRBJ2-3
TGTGCCAGCAGCTTCCGGCCACTAGGGGATACGCAGTATTTT
CASSFRPLGDTQYF
>-|TRBV21-1|-|TRBJ1-1
TGTGCCAGCAGGAAACAGGCGAACACTGAAGCTTTCTTT
CASRKQANTEAFF
>-|TRBV19|-|TRBJ1-5
TGTGCCAGTAGTATGGGGAGTGGCCGGGGGGTTTTCAATCAGCCCCAGCATTTT
CASSMGSGRGVFNQPQHF
>-|TRBV7-6|-|TRBJ2-3
TGTGCCAGCAGCTCCGGGGGGGGACAGATATGGGATACGCAGTATTTT
CASSSGGGQIWDTQYF
>-|TRBV12-3/TRBV12-4|few|TRBJ2-5
TGTGCCAGCAGTGTTACTAGATGGGAGACCCAGTACTTC
CASSVTRWETQYF
>-|TRBV6-5|-|TRBJ2-5
TGTGCCAGCAGTTACGGACAGAGAGGGACCCAGTACTTC
CASSYGQRGTQYF
>-|TRBV5-6|-|TRBJ1-5
TGTGCCAGCAGCGTTCGTGATCAGCCCCAGCATTTT
CASSVRDQPQHF
>-|TRBV6-2/TRBV6-3|-|TRBJ1-4
TGTGCCAGCAGTTACAAAGGGAGTGAAAAACTGTTTTTT
CASSYKGSEKLFF
>TRBD2|TRBV7-9|-|TRBJ2-3
TGTGCCAGCAGCGTAGACGGACTAGCGGGGCCCTATACGCAGTATTTT
CASSVDGLAGPYTQYF
>-|TRBV27|-|TRBJ2-4
TGTGCCAGCAGTTACTGGAGCCAGGCCAAAAACATTCAGTACTTC
CASSYWSQAKNIQYF
>-|TRBV19|-|TRBJ2-2
TGTGCCAGCCGTCCGGGTGGTACCGGGGAGCTGTTTTTT
CASRPGGTGELFF
>TRBD1|TRBV5-1|-|TRBJ2-2
TGCGCCAGCAGCTTGGTGGGACAGATAAACACCGGGGAGCTGTTTTTT
CASSLVGQINTGELFF
>-|TRBV5-1|-|TRBJ1-2
TGCGCCAGCAGCTTGGCCGTGGGAGGCTACACCTTC
CASSLAVGGYTF
>-|TRBV5-1|-|TRBJ2-2
TGCGCCAGCAGCGACCGACAGACCACCGGGGAGCTGTTTTTT
CASSDRQTTGELFF
>-|TRBV6-5|once|TRBJ1-1
TGTGCCAGCCTAGGTGAGGCGGGGACTGAAGCTTTCTTT
CASLGEAGTEAFF
>-|TRBV7-9|-|TRBJ1-6
TGTGCCAGCAGCTTAGCGACGGCAGATAATTCACCCCTCCACTTT
CASSLATADNSPLHF
>-|TRBV7-8|-|TRBJ2-3
TGTGCCAGCAGCCCCAGCTTAGATACGCAGTATTTT
CASSPSLDTQYF
>-|TRBV6-5|-|TRBJ2-7
TGTGCCAGCAGTTACCTGCAAACGCAGTACTTC
CASSYLQTQYF
>-|TRBV5-3|-|TRBJ2-1
TGTGCCAGAAGCTCTGAAACTAGCAAGGAGTTCTTC
CARSSETSKEFF